This T cell receptor beta chain was sequenced for a study of T cells in Graves' hyperthyroidism and ophthalmopathy. Study outcomes and limitations: Blood also showed most of the thyroid clonotypes that were expanded above 0.001.

RNA transcripts were the template for amplifying TCR beta CDR3 regions. In the first-round RT-PCR of the TCR CDR3, the HTBI primer set was used. TCRdb re-analysed the multiplex PCR reads in MiXCR, keeping a single row per CDR3 protein. The repertoire holds 490,000 or so distinct CDR3 sequences, with 15% to 20% as singletons. As regards this clonotype: Its matching antigen is unknown.

Trimming took 0 bases from V and 5 from J; bases not matched to a gene: 7. Germline CDR1 reads SGHDT; CDR2 reads YYEEEE. The CDR3 has 16 residues. Sequencing used blood. The receptor comes from a man in his forties with Graves' ophthalmopathy. The rearrangement uses TRBV5-6 and TRBJ2-1; TRBD1 matches 8 bases. The CDR3 reads CASSLGSGTGDNEQFF. As DNA, the CDR3 is TGTGCCAGCAGCTTGGGATCCGGGACAGGCGACAATGAGCAGTTCTTC.